Listed below are T cell receptor beta chains from one sample, sequenced in a study of T cells in localized non-small cell lung cancer. The protocol was immunoSEQ multiplex PCR, while the TCRdb copy is restricted to in-frame clones and leaves out a portion. The repertoire holds 40,000 to 50,000 clones, with roughly 90% as singletons. This specimen consisted of peripheral blood, obtained before any cancer treatment. The receptor set was obtained from a female donor over 55 with stage I squamous cell lung carcinoma. Both conserved end residues are part of each CDR3. D genes are given only for firm matches. Not all rows give a size; the values are once, few, many and, for expanded clones, a class.

D: NA; length: 14; size: NA; J: TRBJ1-1; V: TRBV7-9; CDR3: CASSLGGTHTEAFF; DNA: TGTGCCAGCAGCTTAGGCGGGACACACACTGAAGCTTTCTTT
D: NA; length: 14; size: NA; J: TRBJ2-7; V: TRBV7-9; CDR3: CASSLDKEINEQYF; DNA: TGTGCCAGCAGCTTAGATAAGGAGATAAACGAGCAGTACTTC
D: NA; length: 13; size: NA; J: TRBJ2-1; V: TRBV7-3; CDR3: CASSPRGRNEQFF; DNA: TGTGCCAGCAGCCCCCGGGGCCGCAATGAGCAGTTCTTC
D: NA; length: 16; size: NA; J: TRBJ2-7; V: TRBV4-1; CDR3: CASSQGITVGTYEQYF; DNA: TGCGCCAGCAGCCAAGGTATCACAGTAGGTACTTACGAGCAGTACTTC
D: NA; length: 13; size: NA; J: TRBJ2-3; V: TRBV11-2; CDR3: CASSTRTSDTQYF; DNA: TGTGCCAGCAGCACCCGGACATCAGATACGCAGTATTTT
D: TRBD2; length: 13; size: NA; J: TRBJ2-3; V: TRBV7-2; CDR3: CASSFPSGRIGYF; DNA: TGTGCCAGCAGCTTTCCCAGCGGGAGGATCGGGTATTTT
D: NA; length: 13; size: once; J: TRBJ2-7; V: TRBV4-3; CDR3: CASSQGGTYEQYF; DNA: TGCGCCAGCAGCCAGGGGGGCACCTACGAGCAGTACTTC
D: NA; length: 15; size: NA; J: TRBJ2-1; V: TRBV10-3; CDR3: CAISESVGTYNEQFF; DNA: TGTGCCATCAGTGAGTCAGTCGGAACGTACAATGAGCAGTTCTTC
D: TRBD2; length: 15; size: NA; J: TRBJ2-3; V: TRBV5-5; CDR3: CASSPVAGGTNTQYF; DNA: TGCGCCAGCAGCCCCGTAGCGGGAGGGACGAATACGCAGTATTTT
D: NA; length: 14; size: NA; J: TRBJ1-1; V: TRBV19; CDR3: CASISDRRNTEAFF; DNA: TGTGCCAGTATCTCTGACCGCCGCAACACTGAAGCTTTCTTT
D: NA; length: 17; size: NA; J: TRBJ2-3; V: TRBV5-1; CDR3: CASSLAVRRASTDTQYF; DNA: TGCGCCAGCAGCTTGGCGGTCCGGCGGGCTAGCACAGATACGCAGTATTTT
D: NA; length: 14; size: NA; J: TRBJ2-7; V: TRBV4-1; CDR3: CASSQKQGPYEQYF; DNA: TGCGCCAGCAGCCAAAAACAGGGCCCCTACGAGCAGTACTTC
D: NA; length: 16; size: NA; J: TRBJ1-6; V: TRBV4-2; CDR3: CASSPTKGEDNSPLHF; DNA: TGTGCCAGCAGCCCGACGAAGGGGGAGGATAATTCACCCCTCCACTTT
D: NA; length: 13; size: NA; J: TRBJ2-7; V: TRBV11-2; CDR3: CASSRGGHYEQYF; DNA: TGTGCCAGCAGCCGAGGGGGTCACTACGAGCAGTACTTC
D: TRBD2; length: 17; size: NA; J: TRBJ2-7; V: TRBV19; CDR3: CASSPWTSGRASEEQYF; DNA: TGTGCCAGTAGTCCGTGGACTAGCGGGAGGGCCTCGGAGGAGCAGTACTTC
D: TRBD1; length: 15; size: once; J: TRBJ2-1; V: TRBV11-3; CDR3: CASSFGTGGYNEQFF; DNA: TGTGCCAGCAGCTTCGGGACAGGGGGCTACAATGAGCAGTTCTTC
D: NA; length: 13; size: NA; J: TRBJ2-7; V: TRBV5-4; CDR3: CASSLSPSYEQYF; DNA: TGTGCCAGCAGCTTGAGTCCTTCCTACGAGCAGTACTTC
D: NA; length: 13; size: NA; J: TRBJ2-7; V: TRBV27; CDR3: CASSRSTDYEQYF; DNA: TGTGCCAGCAGCCGATCCACAGATTACGAGCAGTACTTC
D: NA; length: 13; size: NA; J: TRBJ2-5; V: TRBV6-1; CDR3: CASTTGFRETQYF; DNA: TGTGCCAGCACTACAGGGTTCAGGGAGACCCAGTACTTC
D: TRBD1; length: 12; size: NA; J: TRBJ2-3; V: TRBV30; CDR3: CAWQGASDTQYF; DNA: TGTGCCTGGCAGGGGGCCTCGGATACGCAGTATTTT
D: NA; length: 18; size: NA; J: TRBJ2-1; V: TRBV7-9; CDR3: CASNTLHRDLALRNEQFF; DNA: TGTGCCAGCAACACTTTGCACCGGGACTTGGCCCTGCGCAATGAGCAGTTCTTC
D: NA; length: 14; size: NA; J: TRBJ2-2; V: TRBV7-6; CDR3: CASSPSPNTGELFF; DNA: TGTGCCAGCAGCCCCTCTCCCAACACCGGGGAGCTGTTTTTT
D: NA; length: 15; size: NA; J: TRBJ2-3; V: TRBV5-4; CDR3: CASSLGGLRPDTQYF; DNA: TGTGCCAGCAGCTTGGGAGGACTACGCCCTGATACGCAGTATTTT
D: NA; length: 15; size: NA; J: TRBJ2-1; V: TRBV7-9; CDR3: CASSLEGFSYNEQFF; DNA: TGTGCCAGCAGCTTAGAAGGATTCTCCTACAATGAGCAGTTCTTC
D: NA; length: 21; size: once; J: TRBJ1-5; V: TRBV19; CDR3: CASRSPTRSFYRSDSNQPQHF; DNA: TGTGCCAGTAGATCTCCAACGCGTTCGTTTTACAGGAGCGATAGCAATCAGCCCCAGCATTTT
D: TRBD2; length: 14; size: NA; J: TRBJ2-1; V: TRBV19; CDR3: CASSKLAGDFEQFF; DNA: TGTGCCAGTAGTAAACTAGCGGGAGACTTTGAGCAGTTCTTC